This T cell receptor (beta chain) was retrieved from a study of blood T cell repertoires in COVID-19. Across the whole study: T cells, B-cell-depleted T cells, or PBMCs supplied cDNA or gDNA.

The study drew participants aged about 18 to 89 years from some 23 US areas. Participants reported their clinical history, and cohort assignment relied on those reports. A COVID-19 case was met by exposed participants within 2 weeks before study entry. This table comes from immunoSEQ multiplex PCR, and its TCRdb copy is limited to in-frame clones, with some not included. The sample has fewer than 250,000 clones; roughly 89% are singletons. Germline V gives CDR1 MNHEY, CDR2 SVGEGT. Trimming pared 7 bases from V and 2 bases from J, leaving 11 bases between. The CDR3 length is 13 residues. The TCR was taken from a woman in her 30s who had been exposed to COVID-19. The chain links TRBV6-2 or TRBV6-3 to TRBJ1-2; no reliable D call. Specimen: PBMCs or T cells enriched from blood (not recorded which). Here the CDR3 reads CASTPRENYGYTF. For the CDR3, the DNA is TGTGCCAGCACCCCACGGGAAAACTATGGCTACACCTTC.